This is a list of T cell receptor beta chains from one sample in a study of radiotherapy plus CTLA-4 blockade in lung cancer. TCRdb keeps only in-frame clones here, not all; method: immunoSEQ multiplex PCR. The table shows tens of thousands of clones, with approximately 78% occurring only once. The sample here was peripheral blood, taken from a patient treated with radiotherapy plus ipilimumab. These receptors all come from a human donor with non-small cell lung cancer that progressed on radiotherapy plus ipilimumab. The CDR3 runs from the conserved cysteine through the conserved F or W. The D gene is left open where the match is weak.

d_gene: NA
j_gene: TRBJ1-1
len: 14
v_gene: TRBV16
CDR3aa: CASSQSWGSTEAFF

d_gene: NA
j_gene: TRBJ2-5
len: 11
v_gene: TRBV20-1
CDR3aa: CSALVQETQYF

d_gene: NA
j_gene: TRBJ1-5
len: 13
v_gene: TRBV30
CDR3aa: CAWSTRGNQPQHF

d_gene: NA
j_gene: TRBJ2-7
len: 12
v_gene: TRBV29-1
CDR3aa: CSGTASMGEQYF

d_gene: TRBD2
j_gene: TRBJ2-2
len: 17
v_gene: TRBV4-2
CDR3aa: CASSPLTSVTNTGELFF

d_gene: NA
j_gene: TRBJ2-7
len: 12
v_gene: TRBV2
CDR3aa: CASGTTPEEQYF

d_gene: NA
j_gene: TRBJ2-3
len: 15
v_gene: TRBV29-1
CDR3aa: CSVVRGQGRTDTQYF

d_gene: TRBD2
j_gene: TRBJ2-3
len: 15
v_gene: TRBV18
CDR3aa: CASSRSAGAADTQYF

d_gene: TRBD1
j_gene: TRBJ1-2
len: 15
v_gene: TRBV27
CDR3aa: CASSFLGQGANGYTF

d_gene: TRBD2
j_gene: TRBJ2-2
len: 15
v_gene: TRBV5-1
CDR3aa: CASSSTASGAGELFF

d_gene: TRBD1
j_gene: TRBJ2-1
len: 15
v_gene: TRBV2
CDR3aa: CASRYDRGLYNEQFF

d_gene: NA
j_gene: TRBJ1-5
len: 14
v_gene: TRBV5-6
CDR3aa: CASSLFYSNQPQHF

d_gene: TRBD1
j_gene: TRBJ2-3
len: 14
v_gene: TRBV28
CDR3aa: CASSMTGGWDTQYF

d_gene: NA
j_gene: TRBJ1-1
len: 14
v_gene: TRBV7-3
CDR3aa: CASSSGQTNTEAFF

d_gene: NA
j_gene: TRBJ2-3
len: 14
v_gene: TRBV30
CDR3aa: CAWSVSGTTDTQYF

d_gene: TRBD1
j_gene: TRBJ1-5
len: 14
v_gene: TRBV5-3
CDR3aa: CARSPGQAYQPQHF

d_gene: TRBD2
j_gene: TRBJ2-3
len: 14
v_gene: TRBV6-1
CDR3aa: CASSLAGGTDTQYF

d_gene: TRBD1
j_gene: TRBJ2-7
len: 15
v_gene: TRBV6-1
CDR3aa: CASQTRTGGSYEQYF